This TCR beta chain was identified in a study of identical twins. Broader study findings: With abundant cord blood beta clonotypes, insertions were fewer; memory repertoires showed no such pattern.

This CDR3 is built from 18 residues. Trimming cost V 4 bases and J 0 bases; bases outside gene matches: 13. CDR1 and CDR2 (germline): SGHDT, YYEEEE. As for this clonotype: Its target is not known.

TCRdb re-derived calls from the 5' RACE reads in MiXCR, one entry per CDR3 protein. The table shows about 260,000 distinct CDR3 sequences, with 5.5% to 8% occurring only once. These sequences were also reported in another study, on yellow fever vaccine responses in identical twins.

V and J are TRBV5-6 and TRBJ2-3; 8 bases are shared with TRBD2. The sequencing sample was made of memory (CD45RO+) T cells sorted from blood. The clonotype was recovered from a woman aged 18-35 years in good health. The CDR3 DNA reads TGTGCCAGCAGCGCCGACGGGTGGGCTAGCGGGAGCACAGATACGCAGTATTTT. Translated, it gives CASSADGWASGSTDTQYF.